This T cell receptor beta chain was recovered during a study of molecular identifiers for immune sequencing clone quantification. Germline CDR1 SNHLY, CDR2 FYNNEI. This CDR3 comprises 15 residues. V shed 2 bases and J shed 2 bases, with 10 bases lying between them. TCRdb recomputed calls from the PCR reads with MiXCR, one row per CDR3 protein. Of hundreds of thousands of distinct CDR3 sequences listed, roughly 23% are singletons. Sample: naive CD8+ T cells from blood, with Jurkat cell RNA spiked in. The subset denotes: FACS-sorted CD8+CD4-CCR7+CD45RA+ naive T cells. V is TRBV2 and J is TRBJ2-1; D is unresolved. This TCR was recovered from a human donor in good health. Some libraries in this study had Jurkat cell RNA spiked in. The CDR3 nucleotides are TGTGCCAGCAGTGAAAGGGATCCTACCTACAATGAGCAGTTCTTC. Its translation is CASSERDPTYNEQFF.